This T cell receptor beta chain was retrieved from a study of a mutant IDH1 vaccine in newly diagnosed glioma. Overall study context: Vaccines were begun 4-6 weeks after radiotherapy alone, or with temozolomide cycles.

Sequencing used immunoSEQ multiplex PCR; TCRdb keeps in-frame clones, though not all of them. Here the sample spans 40,000 to 55,000 clones, about 79% being singletons. In germline, CDR1 is KGHSH, CDR2 LQKENI. Trimming removed 6 bases at V and 1 base at J, with 16 bases between. The CDR3 runs 17 residues. The sample holds one count of this clone. What it binds is unknown. Time point described: week 35, safety follow-up. Alongside topical imiquimod, each dose of vaccine comprised 300 ug of mutant IDH1 20-mer peptide. The starting material was PBMCs, obtained from a glioma patient whose treatment included an IDH1 peptide vaccine. This sequence was found in a middle-aged man with glioma. The rearrangement uses TRBV18 and TRBJ2-6; D might be TRBD1 or TRBD2, each matching 6 bases. The CDR3 DNA is TGTGCCAGCTCTCCCGGGGGCCCTCAGTCTGGGGCCAACGTCCTGACTTTC. Protein: CASSPGGPQSGANVLTF.